These 4 T cell receptor beta chains originate from one sample sequenced in a study of monozygotic twins with inflammatory bowel disease. TCRdb re-called the 5' RACE reads and catalogs CDR3 proteins one per entry, DNA excluded. The sample table sets out 400,000 or so distinct CDR3 sequences. The material sequenced was blood. These receptors all come from a human donor with ulcerative colitis or Crohn's disease, or a healthy co-twin of an affected twin (not recorded which).

The chain has TRBV6-1 and TRBJ1-1. Germline V gives CDR1 MNHNS, CDR2 SASEGT. The CDR3 is 15 residues long. The CDR3 here is CASSPRRTGDTEAFF.

The chain employs TRBV7-9 and TRBJ2-7; lacking DNA, the TRBD1 call made by TCRdb goes unchecked. Germline CDR1 SEHNR, CDR2 FQNEAQ (reference sequence). The CDR3 covers 12 residues. CDR3 residues: CASSLMGDEQYF.

This chain uses TRBV4-2 with TRBJ2-7. CDR1 is LGHNA, CDR2 YNFKEQ, per germline. CDR3 length: 15 residues. The CDR3 reads CASSQEAGALYEQYF.

The chain has TRBV5-1 and TRBJ1-4; as DNA is missing, the TRBD1 call by TCRdb cannot be tested. Per germline, CDR1 SGHRS and CDR2 YFSETQ. The CDR3 is made up of 15 amino acids. The CDR3 here is CASSLATGYNEKLFF.